These T cell receptor beta chains were read from a single sample in a study of T-cell reconstitution after alpha-beta-depleted transplantation in children. TCRdb independently ran MiXCR on the PCR reads; one entry per CDR3 protein. The table includes over 85,000 distinct CDR3 sequences, over 9% detected once. This material consisted of PBMCs from the stem cell graft donor, taken from the stem cell graft. These TCRs come from a human donor who donated a stem cell graft to a child with acute lymphoblastic leukemia. CDR3s include the opening cysteine and the closing phenylalanine or tryptophan. D genes are given only for firm matches. Size values are once, few and many counts, or a class for expanded clones, and some rows have none.

V	D	J	size	DNA	CDR3
TRBV27	TRBD2	TRBJ2-1	many	TGTGCCAGCAGTTTAAATGGGGGGGCCTACAATGAGCAGTTCTTC	CASSLNGGAYNEQFF
TRBV7-2	NA	TRBJ2-5	few	TGTGCCAGCAGCTTAGGCGGACGGTACCAAGAGACCCAGTACTTC	CASSLGGRYQETQYF
TRBV4-3	NA	TRBJ1-2	many	TGCGCCAGCAGCCAGCTGCGAGGCTATGGCTACACCTTC	CASSQLRGYGYTF
TRBV4-1	NA	TRBJ1-1	many	TGCGCCAGCAGCCAAGAATGGGGCTCGGAAGCTTTCTTT	CASSQEWGSEAFF
TRBV5-1	NA	TRBJ2-7	many	TGCGCCAGCAGCTCGGGACGGACTCTAGTCTACGAGCAGTACTTC	CASSSGRTLVYEQYF
TRBV7-2	TRBD2	TRBJ2-5	many	TGTGCCAGCAGCCTTAGCGGGGGGGTAAGGGAGACCCAGTACTTC	CASSLSGGVRETQYF
TRBV27	NA	TRBJ2-7	many	TGCTTTATGGGGCAGTCCTACGAGCAGTACTTC	CFMGQSYEQYF
TRBV6-5	NA	TRBJ2-3	many	TGTGCCAGCAGTTACCCGGGGACAGATACGCAGTATTTT	CASSYPGTDTQYF
TRBV20-1	NA	TRBJ2-1	NA	TGCTGTGCTAGAGATTCGGCAGCGCTAAGCTCCTACAATGAGCAGTTCTTC	CCARDSAALSSYNEQFF
TRBV5-5	NA	TRBJ1-4	many	TGTGCCAGCAGCTTGGTCGTAACCCAAACTAATGAAAAACTGTTTTTT	CASSLVVTQTNEKLFF
TRBV12-3/TRBV12-4	NA	TRBJ1-1	many	TGTGCCAGCAGTTTAGCGAGCTCAGGAGGAGCTTTCTTT	CASSLASSGGAFF
TRBV9	TRBD1	TRBJ2-3	many	TGTGCCAGCAGCGTAGCCCGGGACAGTAGGACAGATACGCAGTATTTT	CASSVARDSRTDTQYF
TRBV20-1	TRBD2	TRBJ2-5	many	TGCAGTGCTCGACTAGCAGTCGAGACCCAGTACTTC	CSARLAVETQYF
TRBV7-8	TRBD2	TRBJ2-2	many	TGTGCCAGCAGCCAACTAGCGGGGGGGCTTGACGGGGAGCTGTTTTTT	CASSQLAGGLDGELFF
TRBV11-2	TRBD2	TRBJ2-7	NA	TGTGCCAGCAGCTCGGGGACTAGCGGGGGCTACGAGCAGTACTTC	CASSSGTSGGYEQYF
TRBV5-6	TRBD2	TRBJ2-5	many	TGTGCCAGCAGCTTGGCCTCCGGGACTAGCGGGATTTTTGGACAAGAGACCCAGTACTTC	CASSLASGTSGIFGQETQYF
TRBV9	TRBD1	TRBJ2-2	many	TGTGCCAGCAGCGTAGTGGGGGGACAGGGAGCCGGGGAGCTGTTTTTT	CASSVVGGQGAGELFF
TRBV20-1	NA	TRBJ1-2	many	TGCAGTGCTAGAGATGGGTCCGATCGCTACACCTTC	CSARDGSDRYTF
TRBV11-2	TRBD2	TRBJ2-5	many	TGTGCCAGCAGCTTAGTCTCCGGGACTAGCGGGTTCCAAGAGACCCAGTACTTC	CASSLVSGTSGFQETQYF
TRBV30	NA	TRBJ1-4	NA	TGTGCCTGGGAAAGGACGGATCATAATGAAAAACTGTTTTTT	CAWERTDHNEKLFF
TRBV7-9	TRBD1	TRBJ2-7	many	TGTGCCAGCAGCTTTCGACAGGGACAAGACGAGCAGTACTTC	CASSFRQGQDEQYF
TRBV7-3	NA	TRBJ1-1	many	TGTGCCAGCAGCTTAACTAAGGGGAGCACTGAAGCTTTCTTT	CASSLTKGSTEAFF
TRBV12-3/TRBV12-4	TRBD1	TRBJ2-2	many	TGTGCCAGCAGTTTAGACGTGGGGACAGCGAACACCGGGGAGCTGTTTTTT	CASSLDVGTANTGELFF
TRBV27	TRBD1	TRBJ1-2	many	TGTGCCAGCAGTTTATCACCTGGGGACAGCAACTATGGCTACACCTTC	CASSLSPGDSNYGYTF
TRBV7-9	TRBD1	TRBJ1-2	many	TGTGCCAGCAGCTTACCCAACCTCGGACAGGCTGGCTACACCTTC	CASSLPNLGQAGYTF
TRBV4-3	TRBD1	TRBJ1-4	many	TGCGCCAGCAGCCGTGGACGGGGACAGGGATGGGATACTAATGAAAAACTGTTTTTT	CASSRGRGQGWDTNEKLFF
TRBV27	NA	TRBJ1-1	many	TGTGCCAGCAGTTTACAGGGAGTAGGGAACACTGAAGCTTTCTTT	CASSLQGVGNTEAFF
TRBV20-1	NA	TRBJ2-1	many	TGCAGTGCCGACTTCCTAGGCGGGGAGCAGTTCTTC	CSADFLGGEQFF
TRBV19	NA	TRBJ2-1	many	TGTGCCAGTAGTTTATGGACATGGAACAATGAGCAGTTCTTC	CASSLWTWNNEQFF
TRBV5-1	NA	TRBJ2-2	many	TGCGCCAGCAGCTTCACAGGGCAGCTACGCACCGGGGAGCTGTTTTTT	CASSFTGQLRTGELFF
TRBV19	TRBD2	TRBJ2-7	many	TGTGCCAGTAGTATAGGCACTAGCGGCACTTACGAGCAGTACTTC	CASSIGTSGTYEQYF
TRBV5-1	NA	TRBJ2-2	many	TGCGCCAGCAGCATGGGACAGCGGGGTCCCGGGGAGCTGTTTTTT	CASSMGQRGPGELFF
TRBV5-1	NA	TRBJ1-5	many	TGCGCCAGCAGCATGACAGGTCGGGACAATCAGCCCCAGCATTTT	CASSMTGRDNQPQHF
TRBV19	NA	TRBJ1-4	many	TGTGCCAGTAGTATCGCAGCCACCCGACCGGAAAAACTGTTTTTT	CASSIAATRPEKLFF
TRBV5-1	NA	TRBJ2-7	many	TGCGCCAGCAGCCCTTGGAGGGCCAACTACGAGCAGTACTTC	CASSPWRANYEQYF
TRBV7-9	NA	TRBJ1-1	many	TGTGCCAGCAGCCAAATCCCGGGGACTCGAATCGAAGCTTTCTTT	CASSQIPGTRIEAFF
TRBV5-1	NA	TRBJ2-5	many	TGCGCCAGCAGCTTGGATGTTGGAGAGGAAGAGACCCAGTACTTC	CASSLDVGEEETQYF
TRBV4-3	NA	TRBJ1-4	NA	TGCGCCAGCAGCCAAGACGGAGCAACTAATGAAAAACTGTTTTTT	CASSQDGATNEKLFF
TRBV29-1	NA	TRBJ2-7	many	TGCAGCGTTGCTAGGGGGGTGGCGTCCTACGAGCAGTACTTC	CSVARGVASYEQYF
TRBV28	NA	TRBJ2-5	many	TGTGCCAGCAGACCCGGACTTTTAAGGGAGACCCAGTACTTC	CASRPGLLRETQYF
TRBV7-8	TRBD2	TRBJ2-1	many	TGTGCCAGCAGCCACGAGCGGGGGGCCCCCCCGTTCTTC	CASSHERGAPPFF
TRBV4-3	NA	TRBJ2-5	many	TGCGCCAGCAGCCAAGATAGTAGGGGAGGAGGGACCCAGTACTTC	CASSQDSRGGGTQYF
TRBV6-1	NA	TRBJ2-1	NA	TGTGCCAGCAGTGAAGCGCCTGCCTACATTGGGACCAGCAGCGTCGATGAGCAGTTCTTC	CASSEAPAYIGTSSVDEQFF
TRBV4-3	TRBD1	TRBJ1-1	NA	TGCGCCAGCAGCCTAGGGACAGGGCTTGGCGACACTGAAGCTTTCTTT	CASSLGTGLGDTEAFF
TRBV20-1	NA	TRBJ2-7	many	TGCAGTGCTAGAGATCTTCTAGGGGGGTCCTACGAGCAGTACTTC	CSARDLLGGSYEQYF
TRBV18	NA	TRBJ1-1	many	TGTGCCAGCTCAATCCAGGCGGACACTGAAGCTTTCTTT	CASSIQADTEAFF
TRBV9	TRBD2	TRBJ2-7	many	TGTGCCAGCAGCGTAGGGCGGGAGGGCCCCTACGAGCAGTACTTC	CASSVGREGPYEQYF
TRBV18	TRBD1	TRBJ2-1	many	TGTGCCAGCTCCCGGGACAGCCGCTCCTACAATGAGCAGTTCTTC	CASSRDSRSYNEQFF
TRBV25-1	NA	TRBJ1-1	many	TGTGCCAGCAGTGGAAGGGCCATGAACACTGAAGCTTTCTTT	CASSGRAMNTEAFF
TRBV29-1	TRBD1	TRBJ2-4	many	TGCAGCGTTGAAGACTGGACGGGACAGGGGACATTAGCCAAAAACATTCAGTACTTC	CSVEDWTGQGTLAKNIQYF
TRBV7-9	TRBD2	TRBJ2-1	many	TGTGCCAGCAGCTCAACTAGCGCGGTAAATGAGCAGTTCTTC	CASSSTSAVNEQFF
TRBV11-2	NA	TRBJ2-1	many	TGTGCCAGCAGCAACTACAATGAGCAGTTCTTC	CASSNYNEQFF
TRBV20-1	TRBD2	TRBJ2-3	many	TGCAGTACTGGGGCGGGGGGCCAAGGTACGCAGTATTTT	CSTGAGGQGTQYF
TRBV12-3/TRBV12-4	TRBD2	TRBJ2-5	many	TGTGCCAGCAGTGTAACTAGCGGGGACTACCAAGAGACCCAGTACTTC	CASSVTSGDYQETQYF
TRBV9	TRBD1	TRBJ2-5	many	TGTGCCAGCAGCGTAGGAGTAGTGCAGACAGGGCAAGAGACCCAGTACTTC	CASSVGVVQTGQETQYF
TRBV6-1	NA	TRBJ2-1	many	TGTGCCAGCTCCCTAGACAGGTCTTCCTACAATGAGCAGTTCTTC	CASSLDRSSYNEQFF
TRBV6-1	TRBD2	TRBJ2-1	many	TGTGCCAGCAGTGAACAGCGGGGGTCCTACAATGAGCAGTTCTTC	CASSEQRGSYNEQFF
TRBV12-3/TRBV12-4	TRBD2	TRBJ2-7	many	TGTGCCAGCAGTTTAAGGCGGGAGGGCCCGTACGAGCAGTACTTC	CASSLRREGPYEQYF
TRBV5-5	NA	TRBJ2-5	many	TGTGCCAGCAGCTTGTTGGGCGGCGGGTCGGAGACCCAGTACTTC	CASSLLGGGSETQYF
TRBV6-2/TRBV6-3	NA	TRBJ2-1	many	TGTGCCAGCAGGGGGACTTACAATGAGCAGTTCTTC	CASRGTYNEQFF